The sequence of this TCR beta chain was determined in a study of CD4 and CD8 cells across lung adenocarcinoma regions. CDR1 is MNHNS, CDR2 SASEGT, per germline. Trimming left V 3 bases short and J 8 bases short, with 13 bases between. This CDR3 is 14 amino acids long. Localized lung adenocarcinoma, a non-small cell lung cancer, affected the donors. TCRdb passed the PCR reads through MiXCR, listing each CDR3 protein once. The table records around 16,000 distinct CDR3 sequences, less than 55% of them present only once. Sequenced material: CD8+ T cells from the center of a lung tumor. This receptor was identified in a female donor with lung adenocarcinoma. The CD4 and CD8 labels of this study may be unreliable. The V call is TRBV6-1, the J call TRBJ1-4; D possibly corresponds to TRBD1 (5 bases). The CDR3 bases are TGTGCCAGCAGTGAGGGGGTATTCGAAGAAAAACTGTTTTTT. Its protein product is CASSEGVFEEKLFF.